A selection of T cell receptor beta chains follows, all from one sample in a study of T cell responses to AZD1222 COVID-19 vaccine. This table comes from immunoSEQ multiplex PCR, and its TCRdb copy is limited to in-frame clones, with some not included. Of some 86,000 clones in the sample, around 82% were seen once. Sequencing used peripheral blood, obtained on day 0 of AZD1222 vaccination. All receptors come from an adult in good health. Each CDR3 is given with its conserved first and last residue. Fields, in order: J gene, D gene, clone size, V gene, CDR3 protein, CDR3 DNA. D genes are given only for firm matches. Expanded clones get a size class; other rows say once, few or many, or leave the size out.

J: TRBJ1-1
D: -
size: -
V: TRBV6-6
CDR3: CASSYSAGERAEAFF
DNA: TGTGCCAGCAGTTACTCGGCAGGGGAGAGGGCTGAAGCTTTCTTT

J: TRBJ2-7
D: TRBD2
size: -
V: TRBV18
CDR3: CASSPGGVDNEQYF
DNA: TGTGCCAGCTCACCGGGGGGGGTGGACAACGAGCAGTACTTC

J: TRBJ2-3
D: TRBD1
size: -
V: TRBV27
CDR3: CASSQTGVDTQYF
DNA: TGTGCCAGCAGCCAAACAGGGGTTGATACGCAGTATTTT

J: TRBJ2-7
D: -
size: -
V: TRBV3-1/TRBV3-2
CDR3: CASSQVFTGPSSYEQYF
DNA: TGTGCCAGCAGCCAAGTCTTTACGGGACCTAGCTCCTACGAGCAGTACTTC

J: TRBJ2-3
D: TRBD2
size: -
V: TRBV30
CDR3: CAWQLGTSGRADTQYF
DNA: TGTGCCTGGCAGCTCGGGACTAGCGGGAGGGCAGATACGCAGTATTTT

J: TRBJ2-1
D: TRBD2
size: -
V: TRBV9
CDR3: CASSVGPLAGDNEQFF
DNA: TGTGCCAGCAGCGTAGGGCCGCTAGCGGGGGACAATGAGCAGTTCTTC

J: TRBJ1-5
D: TRBD1
size: once
V: TRBV10-2
CDR3: CASSRGTVNQPQHF
DNA: TGCGCCAGCAGCCGAGGGACAGTCAATCAGCCCCAGCATTTT

J: TRBJ2-2
D: -
size: few
V: TRBV19
CDR3: CASNTQGYTGELFF
DNA: TGTGCCAGTAACACCCAGGGTTACACCGGGGAGCTGTTTTTT

J: TRBJ1-2
D: TRBD1
size: -
V: TRBV6-5
CDR3: CATRQGNNYGYTF
DNA: TGTGCCACAAGACAGGGGAATAACTATGGCTACACCTTC

J: TRBJ1-2
D: TRBD1
size: -
V: TRBV29-1
CDR3: CSVGQGAFGYTF
DNA: TGCAGCGTTGGACAGGGGGCTTTTGGCTACACCTTC

J: TRBJ2-2
D: -
size: -
V: TRBV5-6
CDR3: CASSLIGELFF
DNA: TGTGCCAGCAGCTTGATCGGGGAGCTGTTTTTT

J: TRBJ1-1
D: -
size: -
V: TRBV19
CDR3: CASTMGWKAFMNTEAFF
DNA: TGTGCCAGTACCATGGGGTGGAAAGCGTTCATGAACACTGAAGCTTTCTTT

J: TRBJ2-3
D: TRBD2
size: -
V: TRBV5-4
CDR3: CASSLTAGVADTQYF
DNA: TGTGCCAGCAGCTTGACAGCGGGAGTCGCAGATACGCAGTATTTT

J: TRBJ2-7
D: -
size: -
V: TRBV6-5
CDR3: CASSNRDEQYF
DNA: TGTGCCAGCAGTAACAGGGACGAGCAGTACTTC

J: TRBJ1-2
D: TRBD1
size: -
V: TRBV5-4
CDR3: CASSTGTEFGYGYTF
DNA: TGTGCCAGCAGCACCGGGACAGAGTTCGGCTATGGCTACACCTTC

J: TRBJ2-2
D: TRBD2
size: -
V: TRBV24-1
CDR3: CATSDLGTSGGNTGELFF
DNA: TGTGCCACCAGTGATCTAGGGACTAGCGGGGGGAACACCGGGGAGCTGTTTTTT

J: TRBJ1-1
D: -
size: few
V: TRBV29-1
CDR3: CSVPRGFTEAFF
DNA: TGCAGCGTCCCCAGAGGCTTCACTGAAGCTTTCTTT

J: TRBJ2-7
D: -
size: -
V: TRBV10-3
CDR3: CAITEGGPAVYEQYF
DNA: TGTGCCATCACCGAGGGGGGACCCGCGGTCTACGAGCAGTACTTC

J: TRBJ2-7
D: TRBD2
size: -
V: TRBV18
CDR3: CASSPVGLAGEEQYF
DNA: TGTGCCAGCTCACCTGTGGGACTAGCGGGGGAAGAGCAGTACTTC

J: TRBJ2-2
D: TRBD2
size: -
V: TRBV11-2
CDR3: CASSPAGGPNTGELFF
DNA: TGTGCCAGCAGCCCAGCGGGGGGCCCGAACACCGGGGAGCTGTTTTTT

J: TRBJ2-7
D: -
size: -
V: TRBV5-4
CDR3: CASSFAGAAYEQYF
DNA: TGTGCCAGCAGCTTTGCCGGGGCCGCCTACGAGCAGTACTTC

J: TRBJ2-5
D: TRBD2
size: once
V: TRBV3-1/TRBV3-2
CDR3: CASSSGLAQETQYF
DNA: TGTGCCAGCAGCAGCGGACTAGCGCAAGAGACCCAGTACTTC

J: TRBJ2-7
D: -
size: -
V: TRBV2
CDR3: CASSGIGSYEQYF
DNA: TGTGCCAGCAGTGGTATCGGTTCCTACGAGCAGTACTTC

J: TRBJ2-7
D: TRBD2
size: -
V: TRBV29-1
CDR3: CSVDFRKTSGRYEQYF
DNA: TGCAGCGTTGATTTTCGGAAGACTAGCGGAAGATACGAGCAGTACTTC

J: TRBJ2-3
D: TRBD1
size: -
V: TRBV5-1
CDR3: CASSVRGPTDTQYF
DNA: TGCGCCAGCAGCGTCAGGGGGCCCACAGATACGCAGTATTTT

J: TRBJ1-2
D: -
size: -
V: TRBV12-3/TRBV12-4
CDR3: CASSLGKAYGYTF
DNA: TGTGCCAGCAGTTTAGGAAAGGCCTATGGCTACACCTTC

J: TRBJ2-1
D: -
size: -
V: TRBV6-5
CDR3: CASTPRPGPTNEQFF
DNA: TGTGCCAGCACCCCAAGGCCGGGCCCCACCAATGAGCAGTTCTTC

J: TRBJ1-1
D: -
size: -
V: TRBV29-1
CDR3: CSVDAVSTMNTEAFF
DNA: TGCAGCGTTGACGCAGTCAGCACCATGAACACTGAAGCTTTCTTT

J: TRBJ2-3
D: -
size: -
V: TRBV18
CDR3: CASSPQGLRRTDTQYF
DNA: TGTGCCAGCTCACCACAGGGATTGAGGAGGACAGATACGCAGTATTTT

J: TRBJ2-4
D: -
size: -
V: TRBV29-1
CDR3: CSVQSSLEGRVGIAKNIQYF
DNA: TGCAGCGTTCAGAGCTCGTTAGAGGGGCGCGTCGGAATAGCCAAAAACATTCAGTACTTC

J: TRBJ2-6
D: -
size: -
V: TRBV11-2
CDR3: CASSLFPTSGANVLTF
DNA: TGTGCCAGCAGCTTATTCCCCACCTCTGGGGCCAACGTCCTGACTTTC

J: TRBJ2-7
D: -
size: -
V: TRBV30
CDR3: CACSSLYYEQYF
DNA: TGTGCCTGTTCCTCCCTGTACTACGAGCAGTACTTC

J: TRBJ2-1
D: -
size: -
V: TRBV7-8
CDR3: CASSPTRNEQFF
DNA: TGTGCCAGCAGCCCGACGCGTAATGAGCAGTTCTTC

J: TRBJ2-7
D: -
size: -
V: TRBV11-1
CDR3: CASSSTPRRFYEQYF
DNA: TGTGCCAGCAGCTCGACACCCCGGAGGTTCTACGAGCAGTACTTC

J: TRBJ2-3
D: -
size: -
V: TRBV11-2
CDR3: CASSSSTDTQYF
DNA: TGTGCCAGCAGCTCAAGCACAGATACGCAGTATTTT

J: TRBJ2-3
D: -
size: -
V: TRBV18
CDR3: CASSQIRDTQYF
DNA: TGTGCCAGCTCACAAATCAGAGATACGCAGTATTTT

J: TRBJ2-1
D: TRBD2
size: -
V: TRBV6-5
CDR3: CASSTSGAYNEQFF
DNA: TGTGCCAGCAGCACTAGCGGGGCTTACAATGAGCAGTTCTTC

J: TRBJ1-3
D: -
size: -
V: TRBV19
CDR3: CASSMEQKVGNTIYF
DNA: TGTGCCAGTAGTATGGAACAGAAGGTTGGAAACACCATATATTTT

J: TRBJ2-7
D: -
size: -
V: TRBV10-3
CDR3: CATTARQWGVYEQYF
DNA: TGTGCCACCACCGCGCGACAGTGGGGGGTCTACGAGCAGTACTTC

J: TRBJ2-5
D: -
size: -
V: TRBV14
CDR3: CASSQAGAPETQYF
DNA: TGTGCCAGCAGCCAGGCCGGGGCCCCGGAGACCCAGTACTTC

J: TRBJ2-1
D: TRBD2
size: -
V: TRBV6-5
CDR3: CASSYSGLAVNEQFF
DNA: TGTGCCAGCAGTTACTCGGGACTAGCGGTCAATGAGCAGTTCTTC

J: TRBJ2-7
D: -
size: -
V: TRBV28
CDR3: CASSLGGNYEQYF
DNA: TGTGCCAGCAGTTTAGGGGGGAACTACGAGCAGTACTTC

J: TRBJ2-7
D: TRBD1
size: once
V: TRBV2
CDR3: CASRARRDRDPYEQYF
DNA: TGTGCCAGCAGAGCCCGCCGGGACAGAGACCCCTACGAGCAGTACTTC

J: TRBJ1-2
D: -
size: -
V: TRBV5-1
CDR3: CASTPGELDGYTF
DNA: TGCGCCAGCACCCCCGGAGAACTAGATGGCTACACCTTC

J: TRBJ1-6
D: -
size: -
V: TRBV30
CDR3: CAWSVQGGSPLHF
DNA: TGTGCCTGGAGTGTACAAGGCGGTTCACCCCTCCACTTT

J: TRBJ2-2
D: -
size: -
V: TRBV3-1/TRBV3-2
CDR3: CASSQAGYYTGELFF
DNA: TGTGCCAGCAGCCAAGCGGGGTATTACACCGGGGAGCTGTTTTTT

J: TRBJ1-4
D: -
size: -
V: TRBV19
CDR3: CASSATNEKLFF
DNA: TGTGCCTCTTCTGCAACTAATGAAAAACTGTTTTTT

J: TRBJ2-7
D: TRBD2
size: few
V: TRBV3-1/TRBV3-2
CDR3: CASSLAGGPLSEQYF
DNA: TGTGCCAGCAGCCTAGCGGGAGGTCCCTTAAGCGAGCAGTACTTC

J: TRBJ1-6
D: -
size: few
V: TRBV10-3
CDR3: CATSGSSYNSPLHF
DNA: TGTGCCACCTCAGGGAGCTCCTATAATTCACCCCTCCACTTT

J: TRBJ2-4
D: TRBD1
size: -
V: TRBV19
CDR3: CASSRRDRGAPAKNIQYF
DNA: TGTGCCAGTAGTAGACGGGACAGGGGTGCCCCGGCCAAAAACATTCAGTACTTC

J: TRBJ1-6
D: -
size: -
V: TRBV27
CDR3: CASSLRLSYNSPLHF
DNA: TGTGCCAGCAGTTTGCGGCTTTCCTATAATTCACCCCTCCACTTT

J: TRBJ2-7
D: -
size: few
V: TRBV5-6
CDR3: CASSWAGPREQYF
DNA: TGTGCCAGCAGCTGGGCGGGGCCGAGAGAGCAGTACTTC

J: TRBJ2-5
D: TRBD2
size: -
V: TRBV30
CDR3: CAWSTGGTPQETQYF
DNA: TGTGCCTGGAGCACCGGGGGGACTCCTCAAGAGACCCAGTACTTC

J: TRBJ2-1
D: -
size: -
V: TRBV5-5
CDR3: CASSLFGIGSNEQFF
DNA: TGTGCCAGCAGCTTGTTCGGGATAGGGAGCAATGAGCAGTTCTTC

J: TRBJ1-6
D: TRBD1
size: -
V: TRBV5-6
CDR3: CASSLAPQGAYNSPLHF
DNA: TGTGCCAGCAGCTTGGCCCCACAGGGGGCCTATAATTCACCCCTCCACTTT

J: TRBJ1-5
D: -
size: -
V: TRBV12-3/TRBV12-4
CDR3: CASSPRFNQPQHF
DNA: TGTGCCAGCAGTCCGAGGTTTAATCAGCCCCAGCATTTT

J: TRBJ1-2
D: TRBD1
size: -
V: TRBV19
CDR3: CASSDRGQGRYGYTF
DNA: TGTGCCAGTTCGGATAGGGGACAGGGGCGCTATGGCTACACCTTC

J: TRBJ2-3
D: TRBD2
size: -
V: TRBV5-4
CDR3: CASSSERGGPDTQYF
DNA: TGTGCCAGCAGCTCTGAGCGGGGGGGCCCAGATACGCAGTATTTT

J: TRBJ1-1
D: -
size: -
V: TRBV20-1
CDR3: CSASRASRVNTEAFF
DNA: TGCAGTGCTAGTAGGGCATCGAGAGTGAACACTGAAGCTTTCTTT

J: TRBJ1-5
D: -
size: once
V: TRBV20-1
CDR3: CSAGPQHF
DNA: TGCAGTGCTGGGCCCCAGCATTTT